The 32 T cell receptor beta chains below come from one sample, sequenced in a study of molecular identifiers for immune sequencing clone quantification. TCRdb reprocessed the PCR reads with MiXCR, giving one entry per CDR3 protein. The sample lists some 65,000 distinct CDR3 sequences; roughly 20% were seen once. Sequences were obtained from naive CD8+ T cells from blood, with Jurkat cell RNA spiked in. Noted subset: FACS-sorted CD8+CD4-CCR7+CD45RA+ naive T cells. The receptors stem from a human donor in good health. Some libraries in this study had Jurkat cell RNA spiked in.

This clonotype appeared many times. The rearrangement joins TRBV29-1 to TRBJ2-1, with 7 bases lining up with TRBD2. The CDR3 runs to 13 residues. The V gene end was trimmed by 4 bases and the J gene end by 8 bases; junction bases not matched to a gene: 8. Germline V gene lookup returns CDR1 SQVTM and CDR2 ANQGSEA. The CDR3 nucleotides are TGCAGCGTTGCGGGCGGGAGTGTGTATGAGCAGTTCTTC. This gives the protein CSVAGGSVYEQFF.

The sample holds many counts of this clonotype. The rearrangement links TRBV6-2 or TRBV6-3 to TRBJ1-4; a weak D match, TRBD1 (6 bases). Germline V lookup: CDR1 MNHEY, CDR2 SVGEGT. The V end was cut by 6 bases, the J end by 4 bases, with 18 bases between. The CDR3 loop spans 16 amino acids. The CDR3 DNA reads as TGTGCCAGCAGCACGACCCGGACAGCCTATAATGAAAAACTGTTTTTT. This translates into CASSTTRTAYNEKLFF.

Details on this clonotype: One end of the junction does not line up with germline, which may come from a read error. DNA for the CDR3: TGTGCCAGCAGCCATACCTGGACAGGGGACAATGAGCAGCTCTTC. This sequence encodes CASSHTWTGDNEQLF. The chain links TRBV2 to TRBJ2-1; TRBD1 matches 9 bases. This CDR3 region has 15 residues. Germline V lookup: CDR1 SNHLY, CDR2 FYNNEI.

In regard to this clonotype: A much larger clone sits a single nucleotide away, making a read error possible. The chain joins TRBV11-3 to TRBJ2-2; TRBD1 matches at 7 bases. The CDR3 is 17 amino acids. Per germline, CDR1 SGHNT and CDR2 YENEEA. Here the CDR3 DNA reads TGTGCCCGCAGCCCCTCACGGGGACAGCAGAACACCGGGGAGCTGTTTTTT. This encodes CARSPSRGQQNTGELFF.

This clonotype was seen at least ten times. The chain uses TRBV19 and TRBJ2-1, with D perhaps TRBD1 or TRBD2 (5 bases each). Trimming left V 3 bases short and J 5 bases short, with 17 bases between. Germline-derived CDR1 and CDR2 are LNHDA and SQIVND (reference sequence). The CDR3 has 16 amino acids. In nucleotides, the CDR3 is TGTGCCAGTAGTATGCTCGGGACCAAACATGACAATGAGCAGTTCTTC. Protein: CASSMLGTKHDNEQFF.

This clonotype appeared many times. The chain combines TRBV7-9 with TRBJ2-2; D is undetermined. The germline V and J ends were trimmed by 2 bases and 2 bases, with 12 bases remaining between them. This CDR3 spans 16 amino acids. Germline V gene sequence: CDR1 SEHNR, CDR2 FQNEAQ (reference sequence). The DNA of the CDR3 is TGTGCCAGCAGCTTAACGTTGCAGCGAAACACCGGGGAGCTGTTTTTT. Residues: CASSLTLQRNTGELFF.

This clonotype was detected ten times or more. The rearrangement links TRBV18 to TRBJ1-5; 7 nucleotides agree with TRBD1. CDR3 length: 16 amino acids. Germline V gives CDR1 KGHSH, CDR2 LQKENI. The trim removed 2 bases at V and 3 bases at J, leaving 7 bases unmatched. The CDR3 is CASSPGTVSYNQPQHF. In DNA form, the CDR3 reads TGTGCCAGCTCACCAGGGACAGTTAGTTACAATCAGCCCCAGCATTTT. Drawing the rest from reference TRBV18 and TRBJ1-5, the complete variable domain is NAGVMQNPRHLVRRRGQEARLRCSPMKGHSHVYWYRQLPEEGLKFMVYLQKENIIDESGMPKERFSAEFPKEGPSILRIQQVVRGDSAAYFCASSPGTVSYNQPQHFGDGTRLSIL.

This clonotype has more than one count but fewer than ten. This chain links TRBV27 with TRBJ1-6; a weak D match, TRBD1 (6 bases). V dropped 6 bases and J dropped 0 bases, with 15 bases sitting between them. Germline-derived CDR1 and CDR2 are MNHEY and SMNVEV (reference sequence). This CDR3 has 17 amino acids. CDR3 sequence (DNA): TGTGCCAGCAGCCCCCTTGGACAGAGCTCCTATAATTCACCCCTCCACTTT. Translating gives CASSPLGQSSYNSPLHF.

This clonotype was seen only a few times. The chain links TRBV6-6 to TRBJ2-7; D may be TRBD2 (5 bases). CDR1 is MNHNY, CDR2 SVGAGI, per germline (reference sequence). The CDR3 runs to 15 residues. Trimming pared 6 bases from V and 4 bases from J, leaving 19 bases between. The CDR3 DNA reads TGTGCCAGCAGATTAGGGAGCTCGACTTGGTACGAGCAGTACTTC. It is translated as CASRLGSSTWYEQYF.

This clonotype occurred a few times. The chain joins TRBV20-1 to TRBJ2-5; 8 bases match TRBD2. The germline V gene encodes CDR1 DFQATT and CDR2 SNEGSKA (reference sequence). The CDR3 runs to 14 residues. V shed 3 bases and J 6 bases; nucleotides not matched to a gene: 9. The CDR3 here is CSASPGLVEQTQYF. The DNA for the CDR3 is TGCAGTGCTAGCCCGGGACTAGTTGAACAGACCCAGTACTTC.

The chain combines TRBV12-3 or TRBV12-4 with TRBJ1-2, with D unresolved. Trimming shortened V by 3 bases and J by 3 bases, and 8 bases separated the two germline ends. This CDR3 is built from 13 residues. CDR3 loop: CASSLSNHYGYTF. Written as DNA, the CDR3 is TGTGCCAGCAGTTTGAGCAACCACTATGGCTACACCTTC.

This clonotype has a count of ten or more. The genes are TRBV4-1 and TRBJ2-1; 7 nucleotides match TRBD2. Germline V CDR1 and CDR2: MGHRA, YSYEKL. The CDR3 runs 13 residues. J lost 6 bases, V lost 2 bases, and 1 base had no gene match. The CDR3 reads CASSQIAGNEQFF. The CDR3 DNA sequence: TGCGCCAGCAGCCAAATAGCGGGCAATGAGCAGTTCTTC.

This clonotype was detected many times. V is TRBV7-9 and J is TRBJ2-7; D is possibly TRBD2 (6 bases). Trimming removed 4 bases from V and 3 bases from J, with 13 bases in between. Germline loops: CDR1 SEHNR, CDR2 FQNEAQ (reference sequence). The CDR3 runs 14 residues. The CDR3 DNA reads TGTGCCAGCAGCTCCATCGGGGGTAGCTACGAGCAGTACTTC. Protein: CASSSIGGSYEQYF.

This clonotype has ten or more counts. The CDR3 sequence: CASSYGRGGYEAFF. CDR3 sequence (DNA): TGTGCCAGCAGTTACGGACGAGGCGGTTATGAAGCTTTCTTT. This chain connects TRBV6-5 to TRBJ1-1; D remains unclear. The CDR3 sequence is 14 residues long. Trimming pared 2 bases from V and 7 bases from J, leaving 14 bases between. Germline lookup yields CDR1 MNHEY and CDR2 SVGAGI.

This clonotype was observed a few times. A much larger clone sits a single nucleotide away, making a read error possible. The conserved phenylalanine or tryptophan normally closing the CDR3 is absent here, so this likely arose from a read error. The gene calls are TRBV6-2 or TRBV6-3 and TRBJ2-7; D is ambiguous. CDR1 is MNHEY and CDR2 is SVGEGT in the germline V gene. The V gene lost 6 bases and the J gene lost 0 bases, with 12 bases spanning the gap. The CDR3 loop spans 14 amino acids. The CDR3 reads CASSQSPDSYEQYL. CDR3 in DNA: TGTGCCAGCAGCCAAAGTCCGGACTCCTACGAGCAGTACCTC.

This clonotype was recorded a few times. The chain combines TRBV4-3 with TRBJ2-1; 7 bases line up with TRBD2. The CDR3 totals 16 residues. Per the germline V gene, CDR1 is LGHNA and CDR2 is YSLEER. V lost 6 bases and J lost 10; bases outside the gene matches: 18. Here the CDR3 DNA reads TGCGCCAGCAGTAAAAGGGTGGCGGGAGCCCAAGGCGAGCAGTTCTTC. This gives the protein CASSKRVAGAQGEQFF.

This clonotype was counted many times. The chain is built from TRBV7-9 and TRBJ1-6; a possible D gene is TRBD1 (5 bases). From germline, CDR1 is SEHNR and CDR2 FQNEAQ (reference sequence). The CDR3 is 15 residues long. With 8 bases removed from V and 7 bases from J, the gap between germline ends came to 18 bases. DNA of the CDR3: TGTGCCAGCGGGGATTGGTCGGGGCACAATTCACCCCTCCACTTT. This encodes CASGDWSGHNSPLHF. Together with reference TRBV7-9 and TRBJ1-6, the CDR3 gives the full variable domain: DTGVSQNPRHKITKRGQNVTFRCDPISEHNRLYWYRQTLGQGPEFLTYFQNEAQLEKSRLLSDRFSAERPKGSFSTLEIQRTEQGDSAMYLCASGDWSGHNSPLHFGNGTRLTVT.

This clonotype was detected ten times or more. This chain uses TRBV4-1 with TRBJ2-7; 9 bases are a match to TRBD2. Germline lookup yields CDR1 MGHRA and CDR2 YSYEKL. Unmatched junction bases numbered 17, after V lost 2 bases and J lost 6 bases. The CDR3 has 18 residues. The CDR3 coding sequence is TGCGCCAGCAGCCAAAACCATCGGGAGACTAGCGGAGCGGGCGAGCAGTACTTC. Translating gives CASSQNHRETSGAGEQYF.

On this clonotype: A much larger clone lies a single base off, so this may be a read error. The chain joins TRBV7-6 to TRBJ2-1; D gene uncertain. This CDR3 contains 12 residues. CDR1 and CDR2 (germline): SGHVS, FNYEAQ. The CDR3: CASSVGVNEQLF. The CDR3 nucleotides are TGTGCCAGCAGCGTAGGAGTCAATGAGCAGCTCTTC.

With respect to this clonotype: This may arise from a read error, as a much more abundant clone is one base away. This rearrangement joins TRBV4-1 to TRBJ1-2, with D unresolved. The CDR3 loop spans 16 amino acids. Germline-derived CDR1 and CDR2 are MGHRA and YSYEKL. The CDR3 here is CVSSQDSGGYHYGYTF. The CDR3 DNA reads as TGCGTCAGCAGCCAAGACTCTGGAGGGTACCACTATGGCTACACCTTC.

This clonotype occurred many times. The rearrangement links TRBV3-1 to TRBJ1-2; 9 positions match TRBD1. The CDR3 has 15 amino acids. Trimming removed 4 bases from V and 5 bases from J; junction bases left unmatched: 8. Germline assignment: CDR1 LGHDT and CDR2 YNNKEL (reference sequence). CDR3 residues: CASSPQMTGGYGYTF. The CDR3, as DNA: TGTGCCAGCAGCCCTCAAATGACAGGGGGGTATGGCTACACCTTC.

The CDR3 DNA is TGTGCCAGCAGCCCAATCACCGGGGAGCTGTTTTTT. Residues: CASSPITGELFF. This chain connects TRBV11-2 to TRBJ2-2; D gene unclear. In germline, CDR1 is SGHAT, CDR2 FQNNGV. CDR3 length: 12 residues. Trimming took 5 bases from V and 4 from J, leaving 5 bases between them.

This clonotype was seen only a few times. A single base separates this from a much larger clone, so it may be a read error. The rearrangement joins TRBV3-1 to TRBJ2-1; the match to TRBD1 covers 8 bases. Germline V gene lookup returns CDR1 LGHDT and CDR2 YNNKEL (reference sequence). This CDR3 comprises 14 residues. CDR3 in DNA: TGTGCCCGCAGGGATGACAGGGGATGGGGTGAGCAGTTCTTC. Residues: CARRDDRGWGEQFF.

This clonotype was counted at least ten times. V usage is TRBV4-1 and J usage is TRBJ2-7, with unresolved D. Trimming pared 4 bases from V and 2 bases from J, leaving 9 bases between. The CDR3 totals 13 residues. Germline values: CDR1 MGHRA, CDR2 YSYEKL. The CDR3 region is CASSPLMTYEQYF. Here the CDR3 DNA reads TGCGCCAGCAGCCCCCTTATGACCTACGAGCAGTACTTC.

This clonotype showed up many times. The chain recombines TRBV29-1 with TRBJ2-3; possible D gene TRBD1, 5 bases. Germline V gene sequence: CDR1 SQVTM, CDR2 ANQGSEA. The CDR3 loop spans 13 amino acids. Between the trimmed V and J ends, which lost 4 bases and 0 bases, there was a span of 8 bases. CDR3 loop: CSVARQSTDTQYF. The CDR3 region has the DNA TGCAGCGTTGCAAGACAGAGCACAGATACGCAGTATTTT.

Concerning this clonotype: Its ends do not fully match the called genes, so a read error is possible. V and J are TRBV9 and TRBJ1-1, with TRBD1 as a possible D gene (6 bases). Germline CDR1 is SGDLS and CDR2 is YYNGEE. CDR3 length equals 13 residues. For the CDR3, the DNA is TGTGCCGGCAGCGAGGGGGGTAACACTGAAGCTTTCTTT. Its translation is CAGSEGGNTEAFF.

Comment on this clonotype: The final CDR3 position lacks the conserved phenylalanine or tryptophan, pointing to a likely read error. V is TRBV28 and J is TRBJ2-7; D might be TRBD2 (5 bases). With 10 bases removed from V and 0 bases from J, the gap between germline ends came to 13 bases. Germline CDR1 and CDR2: MDHEN and SYDVKM. CDR3 length equals 13 residues. CDR3 amino acids: CATRGFLSYEQYS. As DNA, the CDR3 is TGTGCCACCCGCGGGTTTCTCTCCTACGAGCAGTACTCC.

The V and J genes are TRBV19 and TRBJ2-7; D unclear. Germline values: CDR1 LNHDA, CDR2 SQIVND (reference sequence). V was trimmed by 5 bases and J by 1 base, leaving 15 bases between them. The CDR3 length is 15 residues. CDR3 bases: TGTGCCAGTAGTCTTGGGTTTTCGACTTCCTACGAGCAGTACTTC. Its protein is CASSLGFSTSYEQYF.

With respect to this clonotype: Being one base from a much bigger clone, this may be a read error. This is likely a read error, given that the CDR3 carries no conserved phenylalanine or tryptophan at its end. The CDR3 sequence: CASSINRGLFL. The CDR3 DNA follows: TGTGCCAGTAGTATTAACAGGGGTCTGTTTTTA. This chain connects TRBV19 to TRBJ1-4, with 7 nucleotides matching TRBD1. This CDR3 comprises 11 residues. Germline CDR1 is LNHDA and CDR2 is SQIVND (reference sequence). The junction had 3 bases not matched to a gene; V was cut back by 3 bases and J by 14 bases.

Only a few counts were recorded for this clonotype. The junction departs from germline at one end; a sequencing error may be responsible. This chain connects TRBV27 to TRBJ2-4; TRBD1 agrees at 7 bases. Germline V gene data show CDR1 as MNHEY and CDR2 as SMNVEV (reference sequence). The CDR3 totals 14 residues. CDR3 amino acids: CAGSLDRAKNIQYF. DNA for the CDR3: TGTGCCGGCAGTTTGGACAGGGCCAAAAACATTCAGTACTTC.

This clonotype was detected many times. The chain recombines TRBV5-1 with TRBJ2-1, with TRBD1 matching over 9 bases. The germline CDR1 and CDR2 sequences are SGHRS and YFSETQ. The CDR3 loop spans 12 amino acids. The trim removed 0 bases at V and 15 bases at J, leaving 4 bases unmatched. The CDR3 reads CASSLAQGALFF. CDR3 nucleotide sequence: TGCGCCAGCAGCTTGGCACAGGGGGCTCTGTTCTTC.

In its sample, this clonotype was seen many times. This chain connects TRBV3-1 to TRBJ1-5; tentatively, D is TRBD1 (6 bases). This CDR3 is built from 16 residues. The germline gives CDR1 LGHDT, CDR2 YNNKEL (reference sequence). V lost 0 bases to trimming and J lost 1 base, with 10 bases between them. The CDR3 DNA follows: TGTGCCAGCAGCCAAGAGAAGGGGGGCAGCAATCAGCCCCAGCATTTT. This sequence encodes CASSQEKGGSNQPQHF.